The rows below give T cell receptor beta chains drawn from one sample of a study of T-cell memory formation after mild COVID-19. TCRdb redid the calling of the 5' RACE reads with MiXCR, one entry per CDR3 protein. The sample consists of fewer than 400,000 distinct CDR3 sequences, approximately 13% of them appearing once. Sequences were obtained from PBMCs or a T cell subset sorted from them (not recorded which). These receptors originate from a man younger than 35 who had mild COVID-19 (a few samples of this study predate the infection). Cell type and time point are not known. CDR3s include the opening cysteine and the closing phenylalanine or tryptophan. D genes are given only for firm matches. Clone size is stated in some rows and not others, as once, few, many or a class when expanded.

j_gene,v_gene,d_gene,abundance,CDR3aa,CDR3nt
TRBJ2-3,TRBV7-9,TRBD1,-,CASSAGQGATDTQYF,TGTGCCAGCAGCGCCGGACAGGGGGCCACAGATACGCAGTATTTT
TRBJ2-1,TRBV28,TRBD1,-,CASHGQGRSYNEQFF,TGTGCCAGCCACGGACAGGGGCGATCCTACAATGAGCAGTTCTTC
TRBJ2-7,TRBV2,-,-,CASSEEGLGLGYEQYF,TGTGCCAGCAGTGAAGAAGGGTTAGGACTCGGCTACGAGCAGTACTTC
TRBJ2-1,TRBV7-9,-,many,CASSRRTSSYNEQFF,TGTGCCAGCAGCAGACGTACAAGCTCCTACAATGAGCAGTTCTTC
TRBJ2-3,TRBV14,TRBD1,few,CASSQAMDRVVADTQYF,TGTGCCAGCAGCCAAGCAATGGACAGGGTGGTGGCAGATACGCAGTATTTT
TRBJ1-1,TRBV11-2,-,-,CASRRLGGGTEAFF,TGTGCCAGCAGGCGCTTAGGTGGAGGGACTGAAGCTTTCTTT
TRBJ2-5,TRBV6-2/TRBV6-3,-,few,CASVAEIGETQYF,TGTGCCAGCGTGGCGGAGATTGGAGAGACCCAGTACTTC
TRBJ2-2,TRBV6-5,-,many,CASSYSRLANTGELFF,TGTGCCAGCAGTTACTCGAGGTTGGCGAACACCGGGGAGCTGTTTTTT
TRBJ1-3,TRBV7-9,TRBD1,few,CASSLNPGTGENTIYF,TGTGCCAGCAGCTTAAATCCCGGGACAGGAGAAAACACCATATATTTT
TRBJ2-2,TRBV6-4,TRBD1,-,CASRDQGDTGELFF,TGTGCCAGCAGGGACCAGGGGGACACCGGGGAGCTGTTTTTT
TRBJ1-1,TRBV7-2,-,-,CASGRGAFF,TGTGCCAGCGGGCGGGGGGCTTTCTTT
TRBJ1-5,TRBV4-2,-,-,CASSQDWRTGQPQHF,TGTGCCAGCAGCCAAGATTGGCGGACTGGGCAGCCCCAGCATTTT
TRBJ1-5,TRBV7-9,-,-,CASGGDYEAQHF,TGTGCCTCCGGGGGGGATTACGAGGCCCAGCATTTT
TRBJ2-3,TRBV18,TRBD1,few,CASSRRGQGTDTQYF,TGTGCCAGCTCACGCAGGGGGCAAGGGACAGATACGCAGTATTTT
TRBJ1-2,TRBV20-1,TRBD1,few,CSAPRQGLEGYTF,TGCAGTGCCCCGAGACAGGGACTAGAAGGCTACACCTTC
TRBJ1-3,TRBV4-2,-,few,CASSQDPAGYSGNTIYF,TGTGCCAGCAGCCAAGATCCCGCGGGGTACTCTGGAAACACCATATATTTT
TRBJ2-7,TRBV4-1,-,-,CASSQPGREQYF,TGCGCCAGCAGCCAACCGGGACGCGAGCAGTACTTC
TRBJ2-2,TRBV6-5,-,few,CASSSNPQGTGELFF,TGTGCCAGCAGTTCCAACCCACAGGGCACCGGGGAGCTGTTTTTT
TRBJ2-3,TRBV7-7,-,-,CASSLAPTDTQYF,TGTGCTAGCAGCTTAGCGCCCACAGATACGCAGTATTTT
TRBJ1-5,TRBV2,TRBD1,-,CASGQGDYSNQPQHF,TGTGCCAGCGGACAGGGGGACTATAGCAATCAGCCCCAGCATTTT
TRBJ2-7,TRBV18,TRBD1,-,CASSLTGQGSYEQYF,TGTGCCAGCTCCCTAACGGGACAGGGGTCCTACGAGCAGTACTTC
TRBJ2-2,TRBV6-1,-,few,CASSEDGGSTGELFF,TGTGCCAGCAGTGAAGACGGCGGATCGACCGGGGAGCTGTTTTTT
TRBJ2-5,TRBV12-3/TRBV12-4,-,few,CASSFWAEETQYF,TGTGCCAGCAGTTTCTGGGCGGAGGAGACCCAGTACTTC
TRBJ1-3,TRBV4-1,-,-,CASSQEGSFSGNTIYF,TGCGCCAGCAGCCAAGAGGGTAGCTTCTCTGGAAACACCATATATTTT
TRBJ2-2,TRBV4-2,-,few,CASAGLWDTGELFF,TGTGCCTCCGCAGGGCTATGGGACACCGGGGAGCTGTTTTTT
TRBJ2-5,TRBV5-1,-,many,CASSLGQTEETQYF,TGCGCCAGCAGCTTGGGGCAGACCGAAGAGACCCAGTACTTC
TRBJ1-6,TRBV5-6,-,-,CASSLSSVFSRSTNSPLHF,TGTGCCAGCAGCTTGTCTAGTGTTTTCTCCAGATCAACTAATTCACCCCTCCACTTT
TRBJ2-7,TRBV19,-,-,CASRVSDGSYEQYF,TGTGCCAGTAGAGTATCGGACGGCTCCTACGAGCAGTACTTC
TRBJ1-1,TRBV7-8,-,few,CASSPHRDPPEAFF,TGTGCCAGCAGCCCCCACCGGGACCCTCCTGAAGCTTTCTTT
TRBJ2-7,TRBV10-2,-,-,CASSESKGPYEQYF,TGCGCCAGCAGTGAGTCAAAGGGGCCCTACGAGCAGTACTTC
TRBJ1-1,TRBV6-5,-,-,CASSYSFLTKNTEAFF,TGTGCCAGCAGTTACTCCTTTCTCACCAAGAACACTGAAGCTTTCTTT
TRBJ2-5,TRBV7-8,-,-,CASSRQGGGIQETQYF,TGTGCCAGCAGCCGACAGGGTGGGGGGATACAAGAGACCCAGTACTTC
TRBJ2-6,TRBV6-6,TRBD1,-,CASSYEGAPGANVLTF,TGTGCCAGCAGTTACGAGGGGGCGCCCGGGGCCAACGTCCTGACTTTC
TRBJ1-6,TRBV6-2/TRBV6-3,-,many,CASSYSADSPLHF,TGTGCCAGCAGTTACTCGGCGGATTCACCCCTCCACTTT
TRBJ1-1,TRBV7-9,-,few,CASSLALGETEAFF,TGTGCCAGCAGCTTAGCGCTGGGGGAAACTGAAGCTTTCTTT
TRBJ2-7,TRBV20-1,-,few,CSASRTGTYEQYF,TGCAGTGCTAGTCGGACGGGGACCTACGAGCAGTACTTC
TRBJ1-1,TRBV10-3,-,few,CASGPQSFNTEAFF,TGTGCCTCCGGCCCCCAAAGCTTTAACACTGAAGCTTTCTTT
TRBJ1-1,TRBV7-9,TRBD1,-,CASSWAGTGDTEAFF,TGTGCCAGCAGCTGGGCCGGGACAGGGGACACTGAAGCTTTCTTT
TRBJ1-2,TRBV7-9,TRBD1,-,CASSFRDRGGYTF,TGTGCCAGCAGCTTCCGGGACAGGGGTGGCTACACCTTC
TRBJ1-1,TRBV29-1,-,-,CSVATLSGSGTEAFF,TGCAGCGTTGCAACCTTGTCAGGGTCGGGCACTGAAGCTTTCTTT